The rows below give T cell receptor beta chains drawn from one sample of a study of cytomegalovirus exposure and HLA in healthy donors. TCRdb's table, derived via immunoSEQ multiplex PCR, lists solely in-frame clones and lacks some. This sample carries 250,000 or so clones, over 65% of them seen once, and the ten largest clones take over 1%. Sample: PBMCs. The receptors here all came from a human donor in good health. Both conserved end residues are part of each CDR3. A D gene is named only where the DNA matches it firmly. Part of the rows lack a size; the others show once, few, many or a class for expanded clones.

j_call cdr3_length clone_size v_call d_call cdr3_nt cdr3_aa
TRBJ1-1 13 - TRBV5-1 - TGCGCCAGCAGCTTGGACGACAGGCCGGGGGCTTTCTTT CASSLDDRPGAFF
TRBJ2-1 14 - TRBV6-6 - TGTGCCATTAGTTTAGGCGGGGACTACAATGAGCAGTTCTTC CAISLGGDYNEQFF
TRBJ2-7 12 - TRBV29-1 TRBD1 TGCAGCGTTGAGGGACAGCCTCGTGAGCAGTACTTC CSVEGQPREQYF
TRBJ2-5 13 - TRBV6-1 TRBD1 TGTGCCAGCACACGGGACAGACAAGAGACCCAGTACTTC CASTRDRQETQYF
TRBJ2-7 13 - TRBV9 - TGTGCCAGCAGCAGGCAGGGGTTGGGCGAGCAGTACTTC CASSRQGLGEQYF
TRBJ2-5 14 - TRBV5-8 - TGTGCCAGCAGCCCGGCGACTCTCCAAGAGACCCAGTACTTC CASSPATLQETQYF
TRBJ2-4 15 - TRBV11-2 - TGTGCCAGCAGCCCGGGGAGCCCGGAGGGAAACATTCAGTACTTC CASSPGSPEGNIQYF
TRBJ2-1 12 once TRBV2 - TGTGCCAGCAGTGGACAGATAAATGAGCAGTTCTTC CASSGQINEQFF
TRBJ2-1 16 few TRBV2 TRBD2 TGTGCCAGCAGTGAATGGACTAGCGGGCTGTACAATGAGCAGTTCTTC CASSEWTSGLYNEQFF
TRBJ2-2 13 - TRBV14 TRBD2 TGTGCCAGTAGCGGGAGGTATGGCGGGGAGCTGTTTTTT CASSGRYGGELFF
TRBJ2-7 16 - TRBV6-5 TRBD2 TGTGCCAGCAGTTACCAAGGACTAGCGGGTCATTACGAGCAGTACTTC CASSYQGLAGHYEQYF
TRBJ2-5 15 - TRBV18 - TGTGCCAGCTCACCTCCCCATCGGGGAGCAGAGACCCAGTACTTC CASSPPHRGAETQYF
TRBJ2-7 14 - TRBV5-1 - TGCGCCAGCAGCGTGAGGGCCGACTCCTACGAGCAGTACTTC CASSVRADSYEQYF
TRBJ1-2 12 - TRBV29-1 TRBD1 TGCAGCGTCCGACAGGGAGACTATGGCTACACCTTC CSVRQGDYGYTF
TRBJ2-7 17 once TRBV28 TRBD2 TGTGCCAGCTCCGGGACTAGCGGGAGTCCGGGTCCCTACGAGCAGTACTTC CASSGTSGSPGPYEQYF
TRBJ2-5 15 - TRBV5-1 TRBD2 TGCGCCAGCAGCGTGTCGGGAGGGCCACAAGAGACCCAGTACTTC CASSVSGGPQETQYF
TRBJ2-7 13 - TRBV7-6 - TGTGCCAGCAGCTTAGGCGGCTTCTACGAGCAGTACTTC CASSLGGFYEQYF
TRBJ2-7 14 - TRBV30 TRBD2 TGTGCCTGGGGGGCTAGCGGGAACCACTACGAGCAGTACTTC CAWGASGNHYEQYF
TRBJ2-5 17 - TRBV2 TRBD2 TGTGCCAGCAGTAGACTAGCGGGAACCGAAGGGAGAGAGACCCAGTACTTC CASSRLAGTEGRETQYF
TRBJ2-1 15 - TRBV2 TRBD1 TGTGCCAGCAGCGCAACAGGGGGATCCTACAATGAGCAGTTCTTC CASSATGGSYNEQFF
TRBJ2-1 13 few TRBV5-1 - TGCGCCAGCAGCTTGGTACAGAGCAATGAGCAGTTCTTC CASSLVQSNEQFF
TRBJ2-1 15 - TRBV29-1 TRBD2 TGCAGCGTTCCTAGAGCGGGAACCCCTTTCAGTGAGCAGTTCTTC CSVPRAGTPFSEQFF
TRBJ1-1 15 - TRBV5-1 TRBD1 TGCGCCAGCAGTAAGACCGGACAGGGGGCAACTGAAGCTTTCTTT CASSKTGQGATEAFF
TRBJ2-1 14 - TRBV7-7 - TGTGCTAGCAGCTTACGATCGGGAGTCAGTGAGCAGTTCTTC CASSLRSGVSEQFF
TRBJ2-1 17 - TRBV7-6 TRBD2 TGTGCCAGCAGCTCTATCGGGACTAGCGGGCCTTACAATGAGCAGTTCTTC CASSSIGTSGPYNEQFF
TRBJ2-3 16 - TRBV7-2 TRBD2 TGTGCCAGCAGCTTTGGACTAGCGGATACCACAGATACGCAGTATTTT CASSFGLADTTDTQYF
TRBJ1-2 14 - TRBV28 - TGTGCCAGCAGTTCCCACCAACAGGGAAGTGGCTACACCTTC CASSSHQQGSGYTF
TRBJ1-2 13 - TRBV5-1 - TGCGCCAGCAGCTCACAGGGTGGTCGTGGCTACACCTTC CASSSQGGRGYTF
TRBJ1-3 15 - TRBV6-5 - TGTGCCAGCAGTTACTCTCAGGGATCTGGAAACACTATATATTTT CASSYSQGSGNTIYF
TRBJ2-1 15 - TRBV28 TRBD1 TGTGCCAGCAGTTTTAGCGGGACAGGGGGTATTGAGCAGTTCTTC CASSFSGTGGIEQFF
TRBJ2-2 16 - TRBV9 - TGTGCCAGCAGCCCCAGACCCACCACCGACAACGGGGAGCTGTTTTTT CASSPRPTTDNGELFF
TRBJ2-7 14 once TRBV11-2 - TGTGCCAGCAGCTTAATAGCGGACGCCTACGAGCAGTACTTC CASSLIADAYEQYF
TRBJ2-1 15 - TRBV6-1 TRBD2 TGTGCCAGCAGTGACCTCACAGCGGGAGGCAATGAGCAGTTCTTC CASSDLTAGGNEQFF
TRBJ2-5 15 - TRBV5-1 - TGCGCCAGCAGCTGGACGGGACTGCAACAAGAGACCCAGTACTTC CASSWTGLQQETQYF
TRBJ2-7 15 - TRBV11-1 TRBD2 TGTGCCAGCAGCTCCCCCGGGGTAAGCGGGAGCGAGCAGTACTTC CASSSPGVSGSEQYF
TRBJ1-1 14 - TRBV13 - TGTGCCAGCAGCCTGGTGGGTCGGGGGACTGAAGCTTTCTTT CASSLVGRGTEAFF
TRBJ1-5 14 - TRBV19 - TGTGCCACAGTCGACAGGCGACTCAATCAGCCCCAGCATTTT CATVDRRLNQPQHF
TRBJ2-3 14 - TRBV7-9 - TGTGCCAGCAGCTTAGGTCAGGACACAGATACGCAGTATTTT CASSLGQDTDTQYF
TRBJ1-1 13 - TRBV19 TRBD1 TGTGCCAGCAGGGACAGGTGGGTCACTGAAGCTTTCTTT CASRDRWVTEAFF
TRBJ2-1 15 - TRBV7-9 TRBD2 TGTGCCAGCCTTGTGGCGGGAGGGTCCTACAATGAGCAGTTCTTC CASLVAGGSYNEQFF